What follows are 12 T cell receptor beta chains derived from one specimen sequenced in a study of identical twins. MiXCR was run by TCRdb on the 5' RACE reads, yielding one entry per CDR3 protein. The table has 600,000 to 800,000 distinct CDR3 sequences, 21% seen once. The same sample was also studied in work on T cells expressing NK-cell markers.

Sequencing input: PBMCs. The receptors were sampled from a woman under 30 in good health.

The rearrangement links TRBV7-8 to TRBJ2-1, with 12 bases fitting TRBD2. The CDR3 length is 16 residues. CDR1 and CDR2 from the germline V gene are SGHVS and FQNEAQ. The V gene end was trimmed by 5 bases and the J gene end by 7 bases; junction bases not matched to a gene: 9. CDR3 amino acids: CASSGAPSGGANEQFF. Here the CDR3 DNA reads TGTGCCAGCAGCGGAGCCCCTAGCGGGGGGGCAAATGAGCAGTTCTTC.

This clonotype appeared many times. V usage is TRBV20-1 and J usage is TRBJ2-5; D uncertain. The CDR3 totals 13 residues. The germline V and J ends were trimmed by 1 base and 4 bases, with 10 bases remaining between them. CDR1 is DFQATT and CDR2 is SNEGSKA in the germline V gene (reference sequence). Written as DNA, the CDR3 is TGCAGTGCTAGAGTAAGCGTGGGAGAGACCCAGTACTTC. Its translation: CSARVSVGETQYF.

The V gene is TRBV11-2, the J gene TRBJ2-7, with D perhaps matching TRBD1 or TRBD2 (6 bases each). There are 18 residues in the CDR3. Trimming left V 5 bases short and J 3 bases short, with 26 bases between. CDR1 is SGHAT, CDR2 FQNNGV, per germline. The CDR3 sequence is CASSPRGWGAGGYYEQYF. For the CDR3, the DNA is TGTGCCAGCAGCCCCCGGGGGTGGGGGGCCGGTGGGTACTACGAGCAGTACTTC.

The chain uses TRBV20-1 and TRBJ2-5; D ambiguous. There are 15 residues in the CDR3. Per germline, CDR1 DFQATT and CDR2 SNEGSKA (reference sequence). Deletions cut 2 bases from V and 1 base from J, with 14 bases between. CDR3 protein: CSARNARLFQETQYF. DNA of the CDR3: TGCAGTGCTAGAAATGCCAGACTCTTCCAAGAGACCCAGTACTTC.

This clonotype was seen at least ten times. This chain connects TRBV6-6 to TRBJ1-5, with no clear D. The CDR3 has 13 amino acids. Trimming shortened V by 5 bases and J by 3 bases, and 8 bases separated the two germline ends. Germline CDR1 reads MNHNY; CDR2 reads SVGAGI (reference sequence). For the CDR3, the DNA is TGTGCCAGCAGTAAGGGAGCCAATCAGCCCCAGCATTTT. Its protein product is CASSKGANQPQHF.

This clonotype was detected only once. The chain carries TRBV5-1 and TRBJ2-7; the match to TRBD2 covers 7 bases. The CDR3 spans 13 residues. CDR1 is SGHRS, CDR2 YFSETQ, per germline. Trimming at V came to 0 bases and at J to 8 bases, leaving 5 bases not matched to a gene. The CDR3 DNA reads TGCGCCAGCAGCTTGGAAGGCGGGGGTCAGCAGTACTTC. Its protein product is CASSLEGGGQQYF.

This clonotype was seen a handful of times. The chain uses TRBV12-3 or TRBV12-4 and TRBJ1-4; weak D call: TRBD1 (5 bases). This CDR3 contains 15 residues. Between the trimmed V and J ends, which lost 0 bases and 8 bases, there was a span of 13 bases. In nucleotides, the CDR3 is TGTGCCAGCAGTTTAGCTCGAGGGGTAGTCGAAAAACTGTTTTTT. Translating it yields CASSLARGVVEKLFF.

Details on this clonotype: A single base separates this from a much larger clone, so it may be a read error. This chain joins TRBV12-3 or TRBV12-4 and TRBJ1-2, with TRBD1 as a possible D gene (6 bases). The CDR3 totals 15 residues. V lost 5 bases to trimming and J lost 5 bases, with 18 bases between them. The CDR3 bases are TGTGCCAGCAGTATAACGGACAACACAGGGTATGGCTACACCTTC. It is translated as CASSITDNTGYGYTF.

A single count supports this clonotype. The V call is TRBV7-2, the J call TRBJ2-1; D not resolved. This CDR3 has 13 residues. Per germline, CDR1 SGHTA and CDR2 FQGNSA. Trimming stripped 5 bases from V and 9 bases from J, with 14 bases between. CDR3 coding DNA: TGTGCCAGCAGCCCACGGCAGTGGGTTGAGCAGTTCTTC. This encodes CASSPRQWVEQFF.

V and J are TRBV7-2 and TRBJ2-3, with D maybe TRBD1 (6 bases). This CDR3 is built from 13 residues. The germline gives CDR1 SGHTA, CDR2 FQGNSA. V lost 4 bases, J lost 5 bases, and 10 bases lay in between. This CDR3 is CASSYRAGDTQYF. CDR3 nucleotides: TGTGCCAGCAGCTACAGGGCAGGAGATACGCAGTATTTT.

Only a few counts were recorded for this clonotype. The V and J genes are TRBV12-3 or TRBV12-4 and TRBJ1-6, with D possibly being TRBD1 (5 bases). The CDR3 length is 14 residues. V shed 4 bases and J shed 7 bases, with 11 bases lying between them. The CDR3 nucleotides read TGTGCCAGCAGTTGGGAGGGGCGGAATTCACCCCTCCACTTT. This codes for CASSWEGRNSPLHF.

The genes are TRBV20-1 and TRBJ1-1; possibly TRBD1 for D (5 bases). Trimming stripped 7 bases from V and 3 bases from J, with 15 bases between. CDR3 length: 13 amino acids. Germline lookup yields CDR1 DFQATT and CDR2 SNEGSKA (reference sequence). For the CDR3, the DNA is TGCAGTGTTTCAGGGAGTATGGACACTGAAGCTTTCTTT. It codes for CSVSGSMDTEAFF.